The text below deals with one T cell receptor (beta chain). The target of this receptor is not known. No base quality values were provided; no much bigger clone lies one nucleotide off. CD8 naive samples were obtained by positive selection for CCR7 among CD45RO-negative cells, yielding a CD45RA+CCR7+ population from which TemRA cells were excluded. The donors were healthy, HIV-negative adults with no recently reported acute infections or vaccinations. All donors were Caucasian adults living in Nashville, Tennessee, USA. After blood collection by leukapheresis, PBMCs were isolated using Ficoll-Histopaque density gradient centrifugation and then cryopreserved in the vapor phase of liquid nitrogen. Analytical flow cytometry was used to check the purity and quantity of each magnetically sorted T cell population. Each sorted fraction had its genomic DNA isolated and then quantified by UV absorbance on a Nanodrop 2000c.

The record originates from a study of shared clonotypes between healthy human individuals (dated by TCRdb to the early 2020s). A note on the overall study: The cohort comprised a couple of women and a few men aged 18 to 49 years. Per donor, leukapheresis produced somewhere between about 0.94 and 8.9 billion PBMCs. The study deeply sequenced blood TCR repertoires of about 5 healthy adults to estimate repertoire size and the extent of clonotype sharing between individuals. To increase sequencing depth and limit assay-specific biases, different laboratories used diverse techniques to prepare libraries and sequence TCR repertoires. Per donor, three plates each were used for CD4 naive and CD4 memory, two for CD8 naive, and one for CD8 memory.

The CDR3 starts with the cysteine, ends with the phenylalanine, and has 10 residues. Only CDR3 DNA remains: 30 bases, in frame from the first base. V is cut by 6 bases and J by 2 bases, and the space between the germline ends is 3 bases. From a lookup of the germline V gene, CDR1 and CDR2 are SQVTM and ANQGSEA. Using the deep immunoSEQ assay, multiplex PCR amplified TCR CDR3 regions from genomic DNA. Extracted genomic DNA from each cell subset was distributed evenly across all wells of several immunoSEQ 96-well plates, and each plate was treated as a replicate. For sorted subsets, 200 to 250 ng genomic DNA, equal to about 30,000 T cell genomes, was loaded into each replicate PCR. The purified libraries were quantified using a Qubit 3.0 fluorometer, sized with a Bioanalyzer 2100, and then quantified again using the KAPA Library Quantification kit. A separate single-read 150-cycle Illumina NextSeq 550 flow cell was used to sequence each immunoSEQ 96-well plate. The authors processed their data as follows. Because the immunoSEQ output included only junctional sequences and no quality scores, the filtering could not be the same as the filtering used for full-length reads. Sequences were annotated with PyIR, a Python wrapper for IgBLAST v1.9, using IMGT germline references to assign V/J genes and CDR3. Reads with weak V/J assignments (E-value above 1e-6), missing CDR3, stop codons, out-of-frame junctions, or ambiguous translated residues were removed. A V3J clonotype was defined by an identical inferred V gene, J gene, and CDR3 amino acid sequence. Percentage overlap between repertoires was calculated by dividing the number of shared unique clonotypes by the size of the smaller repertoire. Repertoire richness was assessed with RTK rarefaction, the Chao1 estimator, and Recon v2.1 estimates of unobserved clonotypes. For all TCRbeta clonotypes obtained by the gDNA method from a few donors, generation probabilities were computed with OLGA. TCRdb provides this immuneACCESS table in a form limited to in-frame rearrangements. Some clones are lacking; in checked studies, under half of them reflect an unresolved V gene, and why the rest are absent is not known. Clone size and V and J calls were adopted from that table, with D and trimming inferred from the DNA. This sample has about 2 million clones in its table, and approximately 95% of those were observed once. The top ten constitute 0.9% to 1.5% of the sample.

Broader findings and caveats from the paper: Incomplete sequencing was indicated by rarefaction of sorted-subset datasets, despite the large sequencing depth. Pairwise subsampling indicated that sequencing depth was expected to affect the degree of clonotype sharing among donors. When four donors were compared, the shared fraction of clonotypes was approximately 5% for naive CD4, roughly 3.3% for naive CD8, roughly 2.5% for memory CD4, and 0.3% to 0.5% for memory CD8. Naive subsets generally had larger estimated clonotype richness than memory subsets did. Clonotypes shared by all four sorted-subset donors showed higher generation probabilities than non-shared clonotypes. Only blood was sampled, and tissue TCR repertoires likely differ from those in blood. Because the study included a small number of donors, the genetic and exposure-history diversity represented was limited.

This receptor was taken from a man aged 18 to 35 in good health. The chain couples TRBV29-1 to TRBJ2-3; the D segment cannot be called with confidence. The specimen sequenced was naive CD8+ T cells sorted from blood. Per the publication, the cell subset or site label means: CD45RA+CCR7+. The sequenced DNA is TGCAGCGTGAACACAGATACGCAGTATTTT. It specifies CSVNTDTQYF.